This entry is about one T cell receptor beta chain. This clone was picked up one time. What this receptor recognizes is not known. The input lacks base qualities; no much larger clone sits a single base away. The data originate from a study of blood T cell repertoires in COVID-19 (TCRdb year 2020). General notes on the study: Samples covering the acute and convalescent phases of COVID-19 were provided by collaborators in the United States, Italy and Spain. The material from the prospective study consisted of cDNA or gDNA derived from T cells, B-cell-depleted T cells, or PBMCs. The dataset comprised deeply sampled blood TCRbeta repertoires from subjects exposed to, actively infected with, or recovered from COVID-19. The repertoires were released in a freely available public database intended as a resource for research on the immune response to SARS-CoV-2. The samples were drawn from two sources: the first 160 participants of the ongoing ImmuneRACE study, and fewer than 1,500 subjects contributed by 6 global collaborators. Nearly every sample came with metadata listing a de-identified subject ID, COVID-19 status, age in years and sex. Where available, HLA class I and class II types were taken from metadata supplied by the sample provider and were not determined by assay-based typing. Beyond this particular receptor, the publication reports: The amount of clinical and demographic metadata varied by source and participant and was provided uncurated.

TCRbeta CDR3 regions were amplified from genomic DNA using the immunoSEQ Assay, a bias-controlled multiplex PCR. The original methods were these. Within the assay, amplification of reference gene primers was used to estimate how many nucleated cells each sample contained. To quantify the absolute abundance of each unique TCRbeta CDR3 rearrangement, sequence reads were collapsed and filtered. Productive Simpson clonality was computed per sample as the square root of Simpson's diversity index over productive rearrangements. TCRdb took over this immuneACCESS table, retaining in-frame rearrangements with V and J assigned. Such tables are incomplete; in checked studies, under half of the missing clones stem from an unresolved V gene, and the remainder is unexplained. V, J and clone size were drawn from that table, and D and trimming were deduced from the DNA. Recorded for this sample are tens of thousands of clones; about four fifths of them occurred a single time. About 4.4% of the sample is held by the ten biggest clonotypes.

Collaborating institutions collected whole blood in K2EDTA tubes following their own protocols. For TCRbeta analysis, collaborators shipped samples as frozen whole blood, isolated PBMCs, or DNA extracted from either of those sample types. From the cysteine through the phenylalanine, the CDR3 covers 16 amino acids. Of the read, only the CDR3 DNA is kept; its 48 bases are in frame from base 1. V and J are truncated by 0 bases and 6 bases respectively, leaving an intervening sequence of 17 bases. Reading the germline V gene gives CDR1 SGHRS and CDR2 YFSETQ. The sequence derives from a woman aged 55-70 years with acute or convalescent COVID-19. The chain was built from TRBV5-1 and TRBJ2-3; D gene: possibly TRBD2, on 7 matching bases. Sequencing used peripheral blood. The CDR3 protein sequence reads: CASSLALRGRQDTQYF. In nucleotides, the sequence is TGCGCCAGCAGCTTGGCCTTGCGGGGGCGACAGGATACGCAGTATTTT.